This paragraph reports one T cell receptor beta chain. Germline CDR1 and CDR2: DFQATT and SNEGSKA (reference sequence). Trimming took 6 bases from V and 6 from J, leaving 14 bases between them. CDR3 size: 12 residues. The sample comes from a study of blood T cells in healthy people across ages. A sample-barcoded 5' primer and a J-beta primer mix were used in a second PCR of roughly 7 to 11 cycles. TCRdb re-analysed the 5' RACE reads in MiXCR, keeping a single row per CDR3 protein. The profile shows roughly 500,000 distinct CDR3 sequences, roughly a quarter of them singletons. Healthy individuals of Caucasian origin from Russia, aged roughly 6 to 90, served as donors.

This TCR came from a woman in her seventies in good health. The chain joins TRBV20-1 to TRBJ1-1; D unclear. The specimen was blood. CDR3 DNA: TGCAGTGCCCCGCGAGGTGGAGCTGAAGCTTTCTTT. This gives the protein CSAPRGGAEAFF.